A selection of T cell receptor beta chains follows, all from one sample in a study of CD8 T cells in ankylosing spondylitis. Using its own MiXCR run on the 5' RACE reads, TCRdb lists one record per CDR3 protein. The sample has 300,000 to 400,000 distinct CDR3 sequences, roughly 14% seen once; the top ten hold around 1%. Source material: blood, either unsorted or a sorted T cell fraction (not recorded which). The receptor source for this set is a male donor with ankylosing spondylitis or in good health (not recorded which). Both conserved end residues are part of each CDR3. Fields, in order: J gene, D gene, clone size, V gene, CDR3 DNA, CDR3 protein. The D gene is left open where the match is weak. A row's size may be missing; if present it is once, few, many or a size class.

j_call: TRBJ2-2
d_call: TRBD2
clone_size: NA
v_call: TRBV7-6
cdr3_nt: TGTGCCAGCAGCTTAGTAAGCGGGACGAACACCGGGGAGCTGTTTTTT
cdr3_aa: CASSLVSGTNTGELFF

j_call: TRBJ2-7
d_call: NA
clone_size: few
v_call: TRBV20-1
cdr3_nt: TGCAGTGCTAGAGTGGGTAGCGGTTCATCCTACGAGCAGTACTTC
cdr3_aa: CSARVGSGSSYEQYF

j_call: TRBJ2-1
d_call: TRBD1
clone_size: few
v_call: TRBV25-1
cdr3_nt: TGTGCCAGCAGTGATAAGGGGGCAAGTTCGGGCAATGAGCAGTTCTTC
cdr3_aa: CASSDKGASSGNEQFF

j_call: TRBJ2-7
d_call: TRBD1
clone_size: NA
v_call: TRBV30
cdr3_nt: TGTGCCTGGAGACAGGACAGGGGCTACGAGCAGTACTTC
cdr3_aa: CAWRQDRGYEQYF

j_call: TRBJ2-3
d_call: NA
clone_size: few
v_call: TRBV9
cdr3_nt: TGTGCCAGCAGCGTAGGAGGGGCCCCTAGCACAGATACGCAGTATTTT
cdr3_aa: CASSVGGAPSTDTQYF

j_call: TRBJ2-3
d_call: NA
clone_size: NA
v_call: TRBV20-1
cdr3_nt: TGCAGTGTCATCGGAAGTCTCTACCCAAGCGATACGCAGTATTTT
cdr3_aa: CSVIGSLYPSDTQYF

j_call: TRBJ2-1
d_call: TRBD2
clone_size: many
v_call: TRBV5-1
cdr3_nt: TGCGCCAGCAGCTCAGGACTAGCGGGACCCTACAATGAGCAGTTCTTC
cdr3_aa: CASSSGLAGPYNEQFF

j_call: TRBJ2-5
d_call: NA
clone_size: few
v_call: TRBV3-1
cdr3_nt: TGTGCCAGCAGCCAACTACGGCCAGGGAGAGAGACCCAGTACTTC
cdr3_aa: CASSQLRPGRETQYF

j_call: TRBJ1-2
d_call: TRBD1
clone_size: few
v_call: TRBV6-1
cdr3_nt: TGTGCCAGCAGTGGACAGGGGGCGAGCCTCGTTCGAAGCTACACCTTC
cdr3_aa: CASSGQGASLVRSYTF

j_call: TRBJ2-3
d_call: TRBD1
clone_size: many
v_call: TRBV29-1
cdr3_nt: TGCAGCGTTGAGGCTCCTACGAACAGGGGGCCGGGAGATACGCAGTATTTT
cdr3_aa: CSVEAPTNRGPGDTQYF

j_call: TRBJ2-1
d_call: TRBD1
clone_size: NA
v_call: TRBV12-3/TRBV12-4
cdr3_nt: TGTGCCAGCAGTCGCGGGACAGGGGCACGGCAGTTCTTC
cdr3_aa: CASSRGTGARQFF

j_call: TRBJ1-6
d_call: TRBD1
clone_size: many
v_call: TRBV12-3/TRBV12-4
cdr3_nt: TGTGCCAGCAGCAGGGGGGGGAATTCACCCCTCCACTTT
cdr3_aa: CASSRGGNSPLHF

j_call: TRBJ1-6
d_call: NA
clone_size: few
v_call: TRBV24-1
cdr3_nt: TGTGCCACCAGAGGACCCAATAGAGGTTCACCCCTCCACTTT
cdr3_aa: CATRGPNRGSPLHF

j_call: TRBJ1-2
d_call: NA
clone_size: few
v_call: TRBV10-3
cdr3_nt: TGTGCCATCAACCAGGGGAGGGAGAATGGCTACACCTTC
cdr3_aa: CAINQGRENGYTF

j_call: TRBJ2-6
d_call: NA
clone_size: NA
v_call: TRBV7-9
cdr3_nt: TGTGCCAGCAGCCCCGACACAACCAACGTCCTGACTTTC
cdr3_aa: CASSPDTTNVLTF

j_call: TRBJ2-3
d_call: TRBD1
clone_size: NA
v_call: TRBV5-5
cdr3_nt: TGTGCCAGCAGCCTAACGACAGGGATGGTAACAGATACGCAGTATTTT
cdr3_aa: CASSLTTGMVTDTQYF

j_call: TRBJ2-1
d_call: NA
clone_size: many
v_call: TRBV29-1
cdr3_nt: TGCAGCGTTGAGTGGGGGACTCAGCAGTTCTTC
cdr3_aa: CSVEWGTQQFF

j_call: TRBJ2-2
d_call: NA
clone_size: few
v_call: TRBV4-2
cdr3_nt: TGTGCCAGCAGCCAAGCGTACCCTGGGACCGGGGAGCTGTTTTTT
cdr3_aa: CASSQAYPGTGELFF

j_call: TRBJ2-5
d_call: NA
clone_size: many
v_call: TRBV12-3/TRBV12-4
cdr3_nt: TGTGCCAGCAGTTTACAGGAAAGTGGAGAGACCCAGTACTTC
cdr3_aa: CASSLQESGETQYF

j_call: TRBJ2-7
d_call: TRBD2
clone_size: few
v_call: TRBV2
cdr3_nt: TGTGCCAGCAGTGAACTGCGAGGACTAGCGGGAGGTTACGAGCAGTACTTC
cdr3_aa: CASSELRGLAGGYEQYF

j_call: TRBJ2-3
d_call: NA
clone_size: few
v_call: TRBV3-1
cdr3_nt: TGTGCCAGCAGCTACCGCAGGGGAGGGGATACGCAGTATTTT
cdr3_aa: CASSYRRGGDTQYF

j_call: TRBJ2-3
d_call: TRBD1
clone_size: few
v_call: TRBV6-1
cdr3_nt: TGTGCCAGCAGTACCCGGACAGGGGGAAGGACAGATACGCAGTATTTT
cdr3_aa: CASSTRTGGRTDTQYF

j_call: TRBJ1-5
d_call: NA
clone_size: many
v_call: TRBV3-1
cdr3_nt: TGTGCCAGCAGCCCTTCCCCCAGGTCCGGAAATCAGCCCCAGCATTTT
cdr3_aa: CASSPSPRSGNQPQHF

j_call: TRBJ1-1
d_call: NA
clone_size: few
v_call: TRBV5-1
cdr3_nt: TGCGCCAGCAGCGGAAACTTGGGCACTGAAGCTTTCTTT
cdr3_aa: CASSGNLGTEAFF

j_call: TRBJ2-3
d_call: TRBD2
clone_size: many
v_call: TRBV29-1
cdr3_nt: TGCAGCGTTGAAAGTCCCGGGACTAGCGGCTTAGATACGCAGTATTTT
cdr3_aa: CSVESPGTSGLDTQYF

j_call: TRBJ2-3
d_call: TRBD1
clone_size: few
v_call: TRBV20-1
cdr3_nt: TGCAGTGCTAGACCCTCCTGGGACAGGGGACCAGATACGCAGTATTTT
cdr3_aa: CSARPSWDRGPDTQYF

j_call: TRBJ2-3
d_call: TRBD2
clone_size: NA
v_call: TRBV6-1
cdr3_nt: TGTGCCAGCACCCTGAAGGGGGCGGGGGGGCCACCAGATACGCAGTATTTT
cdr3_aa: CASTLKGAGGPPDTQYF

j_call: TRBJ2-1
d_call: TRBD1
clone_size: NA
v_call: TRBV2
cdr3_nt: TGTGCCAGCGGCGACAGGGCGGGCTACTCCTACAATGAGCAGTTCTTC
cdr3_aa: CASGDRAGYSYNEQFF

j_call: TRBJ2-1
d_call: NA
clone_size: NA
v_call: TRBV7-2
cdr3_nt: TGTGCCAGCAGCGCCCGCCGGACACTACAGAAAGGGAATGAGCAGTTCTTC
cdr3_aa: CASSARRTLQKGNEQFF